Following are 32 T cell receptor beta chains from one sample sequenced in a study of blood T cell repertoires in COVID-19. TCRdb keeps only in-frame clones here, not all; method: immunoSEQ multiplex PCR. The sample shows under 200,000 clones, approximately 84% of them seen only once. The specimen sequenced was PBMCs or T cells enriched from blood (not recorded which). Source of these receptors: a woman between 45 and 65 years old who had recovered from COVID-19.

To note about this clone: At one end the junction does not follow the germline gene, possibly because of a read error. V gene TRBV30 combines with J gene TRBJ2-7; 7 nucleotides line up with TRBD1. Germline V lookup: CDR1 GTSNPN, CDR2 SVGIG (reference sequence). The CDR3 runs to 11 residues. The CDR3 DNA follows: TGTGCCTGGAGTGCTGGGACAGTGGCAAACTTC. Encoded protein: CAWSAGTVANF.

The V call is TRBV30, the J call TRBJ1-3, with D possibly matching TRBD1 (6 bases). Germline CDR1 and CDR2: GTSNPN and SVGIG (reference sequence). The CDR3 contains 13 residues. V was shortened by 0 bases and J by 7 bases, with 10 bases between the two germline ends. The CDR3 nucleotides read TGTGCCTGGAGTGTAGGGGGAGCTAACACCATATATTTT. Translation: CAWSVGGANTIYF.

The CDR3 loop reads CATSDSEAGKDGCYTF. CDR3 bases: TGTGCCACCAGTGATTCGGAAGCGGGGAAGGACGGATGCTACACCTTC. V and J are TRBV24-1 and TRBJ1-2; D unclear. The CDR3 sequence is 16 residues long. CDR1 KGHDR and CDR2 SFDVKD come from the germline V gene. Trimming shortened V by 2 bases and J by 9 bases, and 21 bases separated the two germline ends.

CDR3 residues: CASRGQGVNNQPQHF. In nucleotides, the CDR3 is TGTGCCAGTAGGGGACAGGGAGTTAACAATCAGCCCCAGCATTTT. The chain links TRBV19 to TRBJ1-5; 9 nucleotides align to TRBD1. V shed 6 bases, J shed 3 bases, and the junction held 6 bases outside the gene matches. In germline, CDR1 is LNHDA, CDR2 SQIVND (reference sequence). The CDR3 loop spans 15 amino acids.

V and J are TRBV6-2 or TRBV6-3 and TRBJ1-1; D is possibly TRBD1 (5 bases). The CDR3 is 15 residues long. The germline V gene encodes CDR1 MNHEY and CDR2 SVGEGT. Trimming removed 6 bases from V and 0 bases from J, with 14 bases in between. In nucleotides, the CDR3 is TGTGCCAGCAGCCGAAAGCAGGGTATGAACACTGAAGCTTTCTTT. This codes for CASSRKQGMNTEAFF.

The chain recombines TRBV3-1 (or the pseudogene TRBV3-2) with TRBJ1-4; D gene unclear. The CDR3 is 15 residues long. Germline-derived CDR1 and CDR2 are LGHDT and YNNKEL (reference sequence). Trimming took 4 bases from V and 0 from J, leaving 9 bases between them. The CDR3 coding sequence is TGTGCCAGCAGCCGTCTTATCGCAACTAATGAAAAACTGTTTTTT. This translates into CASSRLIATNEKLFF.

The V gene is TRBV25-1, the J gene TRBJ2-5; TRBD1 matches at 7 bases. With 2 bases clipped from V and 2 bases from J, the junction kept 5 bases outside the gene matches. The germline V gene encodes CDR1 MGHDK and CDR2 SYGVNS. The CDR3 is 15 amino acids. Here the CDR3 reads CASSEIDRAQETQYF. DNA for the CDR3: TGTGCCAGCAGTGAAATTGACAGGGCACAAGAGACCCAGTACTTC.

The V and J genes are TRBV4-3 and TRBJ2-3, with 8 nucleotides matching TRBD1. There are 16 residues in the CDR3. CDR1 LGHNA and CDR2 YSLEER come from the germline V gene. V shed 3 bases, J shed 4 bases, and the junction held 9 bases outside the gene matches. CDR3 bases: TGCGCCAGCAGCCAGGGGGACAGGACTCCGGCAGATACGCAGTATTTT. Protein: CASSQGDRTPADTQYF.

The chain carries TRBV25-1 and TRBJ2-2; the D gene is possibly TRBD1 (5 bases). V shed 3 bases and J shed 2 bases, with 10 bases lying between them. Germline V gives CDR1 MGHDK, CDR2 SYGVNS. This CDR3 region has 15 residues. The CDR3 nucleotides read TGTGCCAGCAGTGAGGCAGGGCTTAACACCGGGGAGCTGTTTTTT. Translated, it gives CASSEAGLNTGELFF.

V and J are TRBV6-5 and TRBJ1-5, with 8 positions matching TRBD1. The V segment lost 8 bases and the J segment 1 base; nucleotides outside the gene matches: 7. From germline, CDR1 is MNHEY and CDR2 SVGAGI. This CDR3 is built from 15 residues. The CDR3 coding sequence is TGTGCCAGCCGTAGTCCAGGGGGCAGCAATCAGCCCCAGCATTTT. This translates into CASRSPGGSNQPQHF.

A word on this clone: Other DNA sequences in the sample encode the same CDR3. The gene calls are TRBV9 and TRBJ2-1; 7 nucleotides match TRBD2. The CDR3 contains 14 residues. Per the germline V gene, CDR1 is SGDLS and CDR2 is YYNGEE. Trimming at V came to 0 bases and at J to 6 bases, leaving 3 bases not matched to a gene. CDR3 bases: TGTGCCAGCAGCGTAGGCGGGAGCGGCAATGAGCAGTTCTTC. Amino acids: CASSVGGSGNEQFF.

V and J are TRBV30 and TRBJ1-1; TRBD1 aligns across 7 bases. Germline V gene sequence: CDR1 GTSNPN, CDR2 SVGIG (reference sequence). This CDR3 region has 14 residues. The junction had 6 bases not matched to a gene; V was cut back by 5 bases and J by 0 bases. The CDR3 DNA is TGTGCCTGGCGGTCCGGGACAGTGAACACTGAAGCTTTCTTT. This sequence encodes CAWRSGTVNTEAFF. The full variable domain, its missing parts supplied by reference TRBV30 and TRBJ1-1, is SQTIHQWPATLVQPVGSPLSLECTVEGTSNPNLYWYRQAAGRGLQLLFYSVGIGQISSEVPQNLSASRPQDRQFILSSKKLLLSDSGFYLCAWRSGTVNTEAFFGQGTRLTVV.

This chain uses TRBV30 with TRBJ2-1; 10 nucleotides line up with TRBD1. Germline V gives CDR1 GTSNPN, CDR2 SVGIG (reference sequence). The CDR3 has 12 residues. Unmatched junction bases numbered 5, after V lost 7 bases and J lost 8 bases. The CDR3 is CAFRDRGDEQFF. In DNA, the CDR3 is TGTGCCTTCCGGGACAGGGGAGATGAGCAGTTCTTC.

The chain joins TRBV7-9 to TRBJ1-4; D is uncertain. The CDR3 extends over 13 amino acids. V lost 8 bases, J lost 4 bases, and 11 bases lay in between. The germline gives CDR1 SEHNR, CDR2 FQNEAQ (reference sequence). The DNA of the CDR3 is TGTGCCAGCTCCCCCCGGGGTAATGAAAAACTGTTTTTT. Protein: CASSPRGNEKLFF.

The chain employs TRBV25-1 and TRBJ1-3; tentatively, D is TRBD1 (5 bases). CDR3 size: 14 residues. V was clipped by 7 bases and J by 7 bases, with 17 bases between them. The germline gives CDR1 MGHDK, CDR2 SYGVNS. The CDR3 region is CASMSGALLNTIYF. The CDR3 DNA sequence: TGTGCCAGCATGAGTGGGGCACTGCTGAACACCATATATTTT. Using reference TRBV25-1 and TRBJ1-3 for the parts outside the CDR3, the full variable domain is EADIYQTPRYLVIGTGKKITLECSQTMGHDKMYWYQQDPGMELHLIHYSYGVNSTEKGDLSSESTVSRIRTEHFPLTLESARPSHTSQYLCASMSGALLNTIYFGEGSWLTVV.

This chain connects TRBV12-3 or TRBV12-4 to TRBJ2-7, with D unclear. CDR3 length: 12 amino acids. Trimming removed 3 bases from V and 0 bases from J, with 3 bases in between. The chain's CDR3 is CASSFYSYEQYF. The CDR3 DNA reads TGTGCCAGCAGTTTCTACTCCTACGAGCAGTACTTC.

V usage is TRBV6-5 and J usage is TRBJ2-7; a weak D match, TRBD2 (5 bases). This CDR3 is 14 amino acids long. Per germline, CDR1 MNHEY and CDR2 SVGAGI. With 8 bases removed from V and 5 bases from J, the gap between germline ends came to 19 bases. This CDR3 is CASGRGYGPNEQYF. The DNA of the CDR3 is TGTGCCAGCGGCCGCGGGTACGGTCCCAACGAGCAGTACTTC.

This clone was counted only a few times. V is TRBV9 and J is TRBJ1-2, with TRBD1 matching 7 bases. The V gene end was trimmed by 3 bases and the J gene end by 10 bases; junction bases not matched to a gene: 6. This CDR3 contains 12 residues. Looked up from germline, CDR1 is SGDLS and CDR2 is YYNGEE. Here the CDR3 DNA reads TGTGCCAGCAGCGCAGAGGGGACAGTCTACACCTTC. Its protein product is CASSAEGTVYTF.

The table lists this clone with a count of one. The chain couples TRBV2 to TRBJ2-3, with 10 bases aligning to TRBD2. The V gene's germline CDR1 is SNHLY and CDR2 FYNNEI. J lost 5 bases, V lost 7 bases, and 3 bases had no gene match. The CDR3 extends over 13 amino acids. CDR3 loop: CASNRLAGDTQYF. The CDR3 DNA follows: TGTGCCAGCAATCGACTAGCGGGAGATACGCAGTATTTT.

V and J are TRBV11-2 and TRBJ1-1; TRBD1 agrees at 8 bases. The junction had 10 bases not matched to a gene; V was cut back by 5 bases and J by 11 bases. The CDR3 is 13 amino acids. Germline-derived CDR1 and CDR2 are SGHAT and FQNNGV. This CDR3 reads CASSPDLDRAAFF. CDR3 coding DNA: TGTGCCAGCAGCCCCGACCTGGACAGGGCGGCTTTCTTT. The full variable domain, completed using reference TRBV11-2 and TRBJ1-1, is EAGVAQSPRYKIIEKRQSVAFWCNPISGHATLYWYQQILGQGPKLLIQFQNNGVVDDSQLPKDRFSAERLKGVDSTLKIQPAKLEDSAVYLCASSPDLDRAAFFGQGTRLTVV.

This chain joins TRBV5-5 and TRBJ2-7, with TRBD1 identical over 7 bases. CDR1 and CDR2 from the germline V gene are SGHKS and YYEKEE (reference sequence). V lost 4 bases, J lost 1 base, and 11 bases stayed unmatched. This CDR3 has 16 amino acids. The DNA for the CDR3 is TGTGCCAGCAGCCTGGACCCCGGGACAGTTTCCTACGAGCAGTACTTC. Its translation is CASSLDPGTVSYEQYF. Combining the CDR3 with reference TRBV5-5 and TRBJ2-7 gives the whole variable domain DAGVTQSPTHLIKTRGQQVTLRCSPISGHKSVSWYQQVLGQGPQFIFQYYEKEERGRGNFPDRFSARQFPNYSSELNVNALLLGDSALYLCASSLDPGTVSYEQYFGPGTRLTVT.

The V and J genes are TRBV28 and TRBJ1-5, with D possibly being TRBD1 (5 bases). Germline values: CDR1 MDHEN, CDR2 SYDVKM. This CDR3 is 14 amino acids long. Between the trimmed V and J ends, which lost 6 bases and 2 bases, there was a span of 11 bases. The DNA for the CDR3 is TGTGCCAGCAGCCAACAGACAGGCAATCAGCCCCAGCATTTT. It encodes CASSQQTGNQPQHF.

V gene TRBV3-1 (or the pseudogene TRBV3-2) combines with J gene TRBJ1-1, with 7 bases lining up with TRBD1. The CDR3 totals 14 residues. In germline, CDR1 is LGHDT, CDR2 YNNKEL (reference sequence). With V trimmed by 1 base and J by 8 bases, 7 bases remained unmatched. The CDR3 sequence is CASSQGRQGLEAFF. The CDR3 coding sequence is TGTGCCAGCAGCCAAGGGAGACAGGGCCTGGAAGCTTTCTTT.

V gene TRBV20-1 combines with J gene TRBJ2-2; D is ambiguous. V was cut by 5 bases and J by 3 bases, with 4 bases left in between. The CDR3 is 11 amino acids. The germline V gene has CDR1 DFQATT and CDR2 SNEGSKA (reference sequence). The CDR3 reads CSARHTGELFF. The CDR3 DNA follows: TGCAGTGCTCGTCACACCGGGGAGCTGTTTTTT.

The count of this clone is one. The J gene is TRBJ1-5, the V gene TRBV19; D is unresolved. The V gene lost 3 bases and the J gene lost 11 bases, with 11 bases spanning the gap. The CDR3 has 12 residues. Germline V gene data show CDR1 as LNHDA and CDR2 as SQIVND (reference sequence). CDR3 sequence reads: CASSMRSAAQHF. CDR3 sequence (DNA): TGTGCCAGTAGTATGAGGTCAGCGGCCCAGCATTTT.

This clone was detected only a few times. The chain's CDR3 is CSVEDIGGDKSSYNEQFF. The CDR3 coding sequence is TGCAGCGTTGAAGACATAGGGGGCGATAAGAGCTCCTACAATGAGCAGTTCTTC. This chain connects TRBV29-1 to TRBJ2-1; 7 nucleotides line up with TRBD1. This CDR3 has 18 residues. J lost 0 bases, V lost 0 bases, and 11 bases had no gene match. Germline loops: CDR1 SQVTM, CDR2 ANQGSEA.

The V call is TRBV19, the J call TRBJ1-5, with no clear D. The CDR3 runs 15 residues. Trimming pared 6 bases from V and 0 bases from J, leaving 12 bases between. Germline CDR1 LNHDA, CDR2 SQIVND (reference sequence). In DNA form, the CDR3 reads TGTGCCAGTAGCACGGCTAGATATAGCAATCAGCCCCAGCATTTT. Its protein is CASSTARYSNQPQHF.

The table lists this clone with a count of one. This chain joins TRBV28 and TRBJ2-7, with D possibly TRBD1 on 6 matching bases. This CDR3 comprises 13 residues. The ends were cut back, 5 bases at V and 0 bases at J, with 8 bases in the middle. CDR1 is MDHEN and CDR2 is SYDVKM in the germline V gene. CDR3 region: CASSPDSSYEQYF. In DNA form, the CDR3 reads TGTGCCAGCAGTCCGGACAGCTCCTACGAGCAGTACTTC. Full variable domain (outside the CDR3, taken from reference TRBV28 and TRBJ2-7): DVKVTQSSRYLVKRTGEKVFLECVQDMDHENMFWYRQDPGLGLRLIYFSYDVKMKEKGDIPEGYSVSREKKERFSLILESASTNQTSMYLCASSPDSSYEQYFGPGTRLTVT.

This clone was counted only a few times. The chain recombines TRBV5-4 with TRBJ2-7, with 8 bases identical to TRBD2. The CDR3 runs to 19 residues. V was clipped by 3 bases and J by 4 bases; unmatched bases: 21. CDR1 is SGHNT and CDR2 is YYREEE in the germline V gene (reference sequence). The CDR3 nucleotides are TGTGCCAGCAGCTCGAGCCCCTCTAGCCTACGGCGGGAGGCGTACGAGCAGTACTTC. This sequence encodes CASSSSPSSLRREAYEQYF.

CDR3 sequence (DNA): TGTGCCTGGAGCGGACAGCACTATGGCTACACCTTC. Protein product: CAWSGQHYGYTF. This chain uses TRBV30 with TRBJ1-2; D perhaps matches TRBD1 (6 bases). The CDR3 runs 12 residues. Trimming took off 3 bases at V and 3 bases at J, with 8 bases between the two ends. From germline, CDR1 is GTSNPN and CDR2 SVGIG (reference sequence).

This clone was recorded only once. The gene calls are TRBV19 and TRBJ2-3; 12 bases fit TRBD2. CDR3 length: 16 residues. V dropped 5 bases and J dropped 2; count of bases not matched to a gene: 5. Germline-derived CDR1 and CDR2 are LNHDA and SQIVND (reference sequence). As DNA, the CDR3 is TGTGCCAGTAGTGCACGACTAGCGGGGGTCACAGATACGCAGTATTTT. Protein: CASSARLAGVTDTQYF.

The chain employs TRBV5-1 and TRBJ2-7; possibly TRBD2 for D (6 bases). The CDR3 totals 15 residues. Trimming removed 0 bases at V and 3 bases at J, with 13 bases between. The germline gives CDR1 SGHRS, CDR2 YFSETQ. Written as DNA, the CDR3 is TGCGCCAGCAGCTTGGCCCCAGCGGGTCGCTACGAGCAGTACTTC. Protein product: CASSLAPAGRYEQYF.